This T cell receptor (beta chain) is from a study of shared clonotypes between healthy human individuals. This CDR3 contains 17 residues. Germline assignment: CDR1 MRHNA and CDR2 SNTAGT. V shed 2 bases and J 4 bases; nucleotides not matched to a gene: 8. Selected positively for CCR7 and CD45RO-negative, naive CD8 cells excluded terminally differentiated effector memory CD45RA+ cells. TCRdb's table, derived via immunoSEQ multiplex PCR, lists solely in-frame clones and lacks some. The sample holds hundreds of thousands of clones, 90% to 97% seen once. The material sequenced was naive CD8+ T cells sorted from blood. The origin of this receptor is a woman in her twenties or thirties in good health. The chain has TRBV6-4 and TRBJ1-5; 10 nucleotides align to TRBD1. As DNA, the CDR3 is TGTGCCAGCAGTGACGGGGACAGGGGAAGAATTAATCAGCCCCAGCATTTT. Translating gives CASSDGDRGRINQPQHF.